This TCR beta chain was recovered during a study of blood T cell repertoires in COVID-19. Looking at the study overall: Donors in the United States, Italy and Spain gave samples during acute or convalescent COVID-19. PBMCs, B-cell-depleted T cells, or T cells were the source of the cDNA or gDNA that made up the material.

The V and J ends lost 1 base and 1 base respectively, with 13 bases between them. The CDR3 is 15 residues long. Per germline, CDR1 SQVTM and CDR2 ANQGSEA. Those enrolled in Seattle joined during active infection and were followed longitudinally afterward. As handled by the study authors: For nucleated cells, counts were estimated from reference gene primer amplification. Assay: immunoSEQ multiplex PCR; the TCRdb copy retains only in-frame clones and omits some. The DNA gave D and trimming, while V, J and clone size come from that table. The sample has 100,000 to 150,000 clones; more than 85% are singletons.

The chain recombines TRBV29-1 with TRBJ2-5; a weak D match, TRBD2 (6 bases). The sample consisted of peripheral blood. The clonotype was recovered from a man aged 45-65 years with COVID-19, enrolled during active disease. CDR3 loop: CSVEGGDGIQETQYF. The CDR3 DNA reads TGCAGCGTTGAAGGGGGGGACGGAATCCAAGAGACCCAGTACTTC.